The sample holds a few counts of the clone carrying this TCR beta chain. The antigen is unknown. The data stem from a study of T cells in Graves' hyperthyroidism and ophthalmopathy. RNA transcripts were the template for amplifying TCR beta CDR3 regions. The study used the HTBI primer set for a first-round RT-PCR of the TCR CDR3. A single record per CDR3 protein comes from TCRdb applying MiXCR to the multiplex PCR reads. The table records 660,000 or so distinct CDR3 sequences, less than 25% of them present only once. Germline CDR1 reads KGHDR; CDR2 reads SFDVKD. This CDR3 contains 15 residues. V lost 4 bases and J lost 7; bases outside the gene matches: 8. General observations from the study: Prediction of ophthalmopathy progression came a median roughly 6.4 months pre-onset. The blood repertoire included most of the expanded thyroid clonotypes above 0.001. Using 13 V-J features, a model discriminated ophthalmopathy from stable hyperthyroidism.

The chain has TRBV24-1 and TRBJ2-1; 8 bases agree with TRBD2. The TCR was taken from a man younger than 40 with Graves' ophthalmopathy. Sequenced material: blood. CDR3: CATSDPAGVGNEQFF. The CDR3 coding sequence is TGTGCCACCAGTGACCCAGCGGGAGTCGGGAATGAGCAGTTCTTC.